These 13 T cell receptor beta chains were sequenced from one sample in a study of T cells in women clearing cervical HPV infection. This table comes from immunoSEQ multiplex PCR, and its TCRdb copy is limited to in-frame clones, with some not included. In all, the sample yields 35,000 to 45,000 clones. The sequenced sample consisted of blood buffy coat. These receptors all stem from a woman aged 18 to 75 with a cervical HPV16 infection that either progressed to CIN3+ or cleared (not recorded which).

About this clone itself: The CDR3 end falls 3 residues outside the read, so it is completed with the germline J gene. This chain joins TRBV2 and TRBJ2-6; 7 nucleotides line up with TRBD1. The CDR3 has 16 residues. The V gene end was trimmed by 5 bases and the J gene end by 4 bases; junction bases not matched to a gene: 8. CDR1 and CDR2 from the germline V gene are SNHLY and FYNNEI. CDR3 DNA (partial): TGTGCCAGCAGTAACAGGGGAGCGGCCGGGGCCAACGTC. This codes for CASSNRGAAGANV. The entire CDR3 sequence reads CASSNRGAAGANVLTF.

A remark on this clone: The sequence runs out 3 residues before the end of the CDR3; the remainder is reconstructed from the germline J gene. The rearrangement uses TRBV5-1 and TRBJ1-1, with D hard to call. The CDR3 is 13 amino acids. Trimming cost V 4 bases and J 6 bases, with 13 bases left between them. Germline loops: CDR1 SGHRS, CDR2 YFSETQ. The CDR3: CASSGLNDPEAFF. The sequenced CDR3 bases are TGCGCCAGCAGCGGGCTCAACGACCCTGAA.

Of note for this clone: The missing CDR3 end, 3 residues past where the read stops, is filled in from the germline J gene. This rearrangement joins TRBV29-1 to TRBJ2-2; no reliable D call. The length of the CDR3 is 14 residues. Trimming removed 4 bases from V and 0 bases from J, with 9 bases in between. Germline V lookup: CDR1 SQVTM, CDR2 ANQGSEA. CDR3 region: CSVGRSANTGELFF. CDR3 DNA (partial): TGCAGCGTTGGACGGAGCGCGAACACCGGGGAG.

On this clone: The CDR3 end is not reached by the read, which stops 3 residues before it; the germline J gene fills it in. The chain combines TRBV15 with TRBJ2-7, with 10 bases aligning to TRBD1. CDR1 is LNHNV and CDR2 is YYDKDF in the germline V gene (reference sequence). This CDR3 region has 14 residues. The ends lost 1 base at V and 5 bases at J; junction bases unmatched: 2. The CDR3 is CATSRAGTGDEQYF. CDR3 DNA (partial): TGTGCCACCAGCAGAGCAGGGACAGGGGACGAG. The variable domain in full, completed from reference TRBV15 and TRBJ2-7, reads DAMVIQNPRYQVTQFGKPVTLSCSQTLNHNVMYWYQQKSSQAPKLLFHYYDKDFNNEADTPDNFQSRRPNTSFCFLDIRSPGLGDTAMYLCATSRAGTGDEQYFGPGTRLTVT.

Comments on this clone: From the germline J gene comes the end of the CDR3, since the read stops 3 residues before it. The chain joins TRBV20-1 to TRBJ2-5, with D tentatively TRBD1 (5 bases). The ends were cut back, 5 bases at V and 2 bases at J, with 15 bases in the middle. The CDR3 loop spans 14 amino acids. CDR1 is DFQATT and CDR2 is SNEGSKA in the germline V gene (reference sequence). This chain's CDR3 is CSAPRTSKQETQYF. CDR3 DNA, as far as it was read: TGCAGTGCTCCCCGGACATCAAAACAAGAGACC.

Note on this clone: The read halts 3 residues ahead of the CDR3 end, with the missing end drawn from the germline J gene. V usage is TRBV14 and J usage is TRBJ2-7; the D gene is possibly TRBD1 (6 bases). Germline CDR1 reads SGHDN; CDR2 reads FVKESK. V was cut by 3 bases and J by 4 bases, with 16 bases left in between. CDR3 length: 15 amino acids. The part of the CDR3 DNA that was read is TGTGCCAGCAGCCACCTCACAGGGAAGGTTTACGAG. Its protein is CASSHLTGKVYE. In full, the CDR3 reads CASSHLTGKVYEQYF.

The CDR3 protein is CAWSVRGLGVDEQYF. The CDR3 bases that were read are TGTGCCTGGAGTGTACGGGGTTTGGGTGTCGACGAG. The chain links TRBV30 to TRBJ2-7; TRBD2 might be the D (5 bases). Read coverage stops 3 residues before the CDR3 terminus; the germline J gene supplies the remainder. V lost 0 bases and J 5 bases, leaving 17 bases between the germline ends. CDR1 is GTSNPN and CDR2 is SVGIG in the germline V gene (reference sequence). The CDR3 runs to 15 residues.

For this clone: With the read ending 3 residues before the CDR3 end, the germline J gene is used to fill in that end. J is TRBJ1-1 and V is TRBV6-2 or TRBV6-3, with D possibly being TRBD1 (5 bases). In germline, CDR1 is MNHEY, CDR2 SVGEGT. This CDR3 region has 11 residues. Here the CDR3 reads CASSSTGQAFF. The sequenced part of the CDR3 DNA is TGTGCCAGCAGTTCCACAGGACAA.

CDR3 bases read: TGTGCCAGCAATGAGGGGGGGCTGTATGGC. It specifies CASNEGGLYG. The entire CDR3 sequence reads CASNEGGLYGYTF. The V gene is TRBV25-1, the J gene TRBJ1-2, with D possibly being TRBD1 (6 bases). The CDR3 extends 3 residues past the end of the read, so its final part is completed from the germline J gene. V lost 7 bases and J lost 5, with 14 bases in between. Germline values: CDR1 MGHDK, CDR2 SYGVNS. The CDR3 extends over 13 amino acids.

With regard to this clone: The CDR3 goes on 3 residues after the read ends, and that part is filled in from the germline J gene. This chain uses TRBV5-1 with TRBJ1-6; TRBD1 matches at 11 bases. This CDR3 contains 15 residues. Germline-derived CDR1 and CDR2 are SGHRS and YFSETQ. Trimming removed 0 bases from V and 9 bases from J; junction bases left unmatched: 2. The sequenced part of the CDR3 DNA is TGCGCCAGCAGCTTGGCTGGGACAGGGGGTTCACCC. Amino acid sequence: CASSLAGTGGSP. The complete CDR3 protein is CASSLAGTGGSPLHF. Looking up the rest from reference TRBV5-1 and TRBJ1-6 gives the full variable domain: KAGVTQTPRYLIKTRGQQVTLSCSPISGHRSVSWYQQTPGQGLQFLFEYFSETQRNKGNFPGRFSGRQFSNSRSEMNVSTLELGDSALYLCASSLAGTGGSPLHFGNGTRLTVT.

About this clone: The CDR3 end falls 3 residues outside the read, so it is completed with the germline J gene. The genes are TRBV7-2 and TRBJ2-2, with TRBD2 matching 8 bases. J lost 0 bases, V lost 0 bases, and 3 bases had no gene match. The germline gives CDR1 SGHTA, CDR2 FQGNSA. The CDR3 loop spans 17 amino acids. The CDR3 spells CASSLASGGTNTGELFF. The part of the CDR3 DNA that was read is TGTGCCAGCAGCTTAGCCAGCGGGGGTACGAACACCGGGGAG.

Remarks on this clone: The DNA ends 3 residues before the CDR3 does, and the rest of the CDR3 is filled in from the germline J gene. The chain carries TRBV2 and TRBJ1-4, with TRBD1 matching 9 bases. V dropped 6 bases and J dropped 7; count of bases not matched to a gene: 9. From germline, CDR1 is SNHLY and CDR2 FYNNEI. CDR3 length: 15 residues. The CDR3 DNA, read in part, is TGTGCCAGCAGCATCACAGGGGGCCGGGGTGAAAAA. It encodes CASSITGGRGEK. The complete CDR3 sequence is CASSITGGRGEKLFF.

With regard to this clone: The read finishes 3 residues shy of the CDR3 end, and the germline J gene is used to complete it. This sequence joins TRBV5-1 and TRBJ1-1; D might be TRBD1 (6 bases). The length of the CDR3 is 15 residues. The ends were cut back, 4 bases at V and 1 base at J, with 14 bases in the middle. Germline CDR1 SGHRS, CDR2 YFSETQ. CDR3 bases read: TGCGCCAGCAGCCCCGACAGGTATCCGAACACTGAA. It codes for CASSPDRYPNTE. The full CDR3 protein is CASSPDRYPNTEAFF.